Presented here are 9 T cell receptor beta chains from one specimen sequenced in a study of human T cells and chemical hapten exposure. Specified time point: patch test 1, 2 weeks after DPC sensitization. Treatment meaning: therapeutic diphenylcyclopropenone sensitization with weekly scalp DPC. A single record per CDR3 protein comes from TCRdb applying MiXCR to the RACE reads. The sample records fewer than 100,000 distinct CDR3 sequences, roughly 12% being singletons. Sequenced material: whole blood, taken in connection with sensitization to the hapten diphenylcyclopropenone (DPC). The receptor source for this set is a woman aged 60-75 years with alopecia areata. Some clones in this sample may be carry-over from other donors' samples.

This clonotype was seen many times. The genes are TRBV18 and TRBJ1-2; 7 bases align to TRBD1. Germline V lookup: CDR1 KGHSH, CDR2 LQKENI. The V segment lost 6 bases and the J segment 4 bases; nucleotides outside the gene matches: 14. The CDR3 has 16 residues. In DNA form, the CDR3 reads TGTGCCAGCTCGGCGGGGGACAGTCTCTTTCGCTATGGCTACACCTTC. It encodes CASSAGDSLFRYGYTF.

This clonotype showed up many times. This chain's CDR3 is CASSVPGLTAYNEQFF. The DNA of the CDR3 is TGCGCCAGCAGCGTCCCGGGACTTACCGCCTACAATGAGCAGTTCTTC. The chain links TRBV4-1 to TRBJ2-1; D may be TRBD2 (6 bases). CDR3 length equals 16 residues. Trimming shortened V by 5 bases and J by 2 bases, and 16 bases separated the two germline ends. In germline, CDR1 is MGHRA, CDR2 YSYEKL.

The chain joins TRBV29-1 to TRBJ1-1; D may be TRBD1 (5 bases). Germline V lookup: CDR1 SQVTM, CDR2 ANQGSEA. The CDR3 loop spans 13 amino acids. The V end lost 5 bases, the J end lost 0 bases, and 10 bases lay between the germline ends. CDR3 sequence: CSVRGYMNTEAFF. As DNA, the CDR3 is TGCAGCGTTCGGGGCTACATGAACACTGAAGCTTTCTTT.

The chain carries TRBV4-2 and TRBJ1-1; tentatively, D is TRBD1 (5 bases). The CDR3 contains 12 residues. Germline V lookup: CDR1 LGHNA, CDR2 YNFKEQ. The V and J ends lost 2 bases and 6 bases respectively, with 7 bases between them. CDR3 amino acids: CASSQPGAEAFF. CDR3 coding DNA: TGTGCCAGCAGCCAACCGGGGGCTGAAGCTTTCTTT.

The chain uses TRBV18 and TRBJ1-1; 9 bases match TRBD1. The CDR3 loop spans 16 amino acids. The germline gives CDR1 KGHSH, CDR2 LQKENI. With V trimmed by 0 bases and J by 5 bases, 7 bases remained unmatched. CDR3 DNA: TGTGCCAGCTCACCACCCTCACAGGGGGCGGGAACTGAAGCTTTCTTT. Translated: CASSPPSQGAGTEAFF.

The chain recombines TRBV5-4 with TRBJ2-3, with TRBD2 matching over 13 bases. Trimming took 4 bases from V and 2 from J; bases not matched to a gene: 4. This CDR3 has 16 amino acids. Germline loops: CDR1 SGHNT, CDR2 YYREEE (reference sequence). The CDR3 nucleotides are TGTGCCAGCAGCAACGGACTAGCGGGGGCCACAGATACGCAGTATTTT. Protein sequence: CASSNGLAGATDTQYF.

The table lists this clonotype with a few counts. The chain recombines TRBV20-1 with TRBJ2-5, with 9 bases matching TRBD2. Germline V gene lookup returns CDR1 DFQATT and CDR2 SNEGSKA (reference sequence). Germline trimming cut 3 bases from V and 3 bases from J; bases unmatched to any gene: 5. The CDR3 consists of 14 residues. DNA of the CDR3: TGCAGTGCTAGTGGCGGGGGGGCCGAAGAGACCCAGTACTTC. This gives the protein CSASGGGAEETQYF.

This clonotype has just one count. Just one base apart from a much larger clone, this may be a read error. The rearrangement links TRBV11-2 to TRBJ2-7; no firm D call. CDR3 length: 13 amino acids. Germline-derived CDR1 and CDR2 are SGHAT and FQNNGV. CDR3 in amino acids: CANSPIGDYEQYF. The CDR3 DNA sequence: TGTGCCAACAGCCCCATTGGGGACTACGAGCAGTACTTC.

This clonotype was seen ten or more times. The chain has TRBV7-2 and TRBJ2-2, with TRBD2 matching over 7 bases. Germline values: CDR1 SGHTA, CDR2 FQGNSA. J was trimmed by 0 bases and V by 5 bases; bases with no gene match: 9. This CDR3 contains 17 residues. For the CDR3, the DNA is TGTGCCAGCAGCGCCACGACCCTAGCGGCGAACACCGGGGAGCTGTTTTTT. Translating it yields CASSATTLAANTGELFF.